What follows is one T cell receptor (beta chain) and its context. Profiling relied on immunoSEQ multiplex PCR, and the TCRdb table lists in-frame clones only, not all of them. The sample shows 2 million to 3 million clones, 80% to 95% of them seen only once. The germline V gene has CDR1 ENHRY and CDR2 SYGVKD. This CDR3 spans 17 amino acids. V was clipped by 1 base and J by 1 base; unmatched bases: 3. This entry comes from a study of shared clonotypes between healthy human individuals. Sequenced input: naive CD4+ T cells from PBMCs. Sample subset: CD45RA+ positively selected. The clonotype comes from a man between 18 and 35 years old in good health. Some clones in this sample may be carry-over from other donors' samples. The chain has TRBV10-3 and TRBJ2-3; 12 bases align to TRBD2. The DNA of the CDR3 is TGTGCCATCAGTGAGTGGACTAGCGGGACGGGCACAGATACGCAGTATTTT. Its protein product is CAISEWTSGTGTDTQYF.